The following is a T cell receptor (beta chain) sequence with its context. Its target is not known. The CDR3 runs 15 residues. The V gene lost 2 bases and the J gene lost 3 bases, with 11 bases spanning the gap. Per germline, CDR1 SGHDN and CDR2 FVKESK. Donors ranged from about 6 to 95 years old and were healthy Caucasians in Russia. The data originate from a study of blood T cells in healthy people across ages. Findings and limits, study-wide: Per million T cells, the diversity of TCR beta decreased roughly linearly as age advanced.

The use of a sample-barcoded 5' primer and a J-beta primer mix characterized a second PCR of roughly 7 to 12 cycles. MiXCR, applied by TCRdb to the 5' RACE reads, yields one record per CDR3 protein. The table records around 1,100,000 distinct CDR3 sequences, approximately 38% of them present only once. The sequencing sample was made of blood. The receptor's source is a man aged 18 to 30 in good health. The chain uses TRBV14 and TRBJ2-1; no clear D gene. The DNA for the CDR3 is TGTGCCAGCAGCCAAATAGTTGATTACTACAATGAGCAGTTCTTC. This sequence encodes CASSQIVDYYNEQFF.